The 27 T cell receptor beta chains listed next were all sequenced from one sample in a study of identifying expanded T cells in peripheral blood. Profiled with immunoSEQ multiplex PCR; TCRdb holds only in-frame clones, not every one. The sample consists of approximately 120,000 clones, about 87% of them appearing once. The specimen sequenced was blood. The source of these receptors is a person aged 18 to 75 in good health.

This clone was recorded a few times. This chain links TRBV7-8 with TRBJ1-5; 9 bases fit TRBD1. The CDR3 contains 16 residues. V lost 4 bases and J lost 4; bases outside the gene matches: 8. Germline lookup yields CDR1 SGHVS and CDR2 FQNEAQ. In DNA, the CDR3 is TGTGCCAGCAGCTCACAGGGGGCCCTAGTAAATCAGCCCCAGCATTTT. This encodes CASSSQGALVNQPQHF.

This chain joins TRBV11-2 and TRBJ2-7; the match to TRBD1 covers 8 bases. J lost 4 bases, V lost 2 bases, and 7 bases had no gene match. The CDR3 sequence is 15 residues long. In germline, CDR1 is SGHAT, CDR2 FQNNGV. In DNA form, the CDR3 reads TGTGCCAGCAGCTTATCCGGGACAGGTCTATACGAGCAGTACTTC. It is translated as CASSLSGTGLYEQYF. Full variable domain (outside the CDR3, taken from reference TRBV11-2 and TRBJ2-7): EAGVAQSPRYKIIEKRQSVAFWCNPISGHATLYWYQQILGQGPKLLIQFQNNGVVDDSQLPKDRFSAERLKGVDSTLKIQPAKLEDSAVYLCASSLSGTGLYEQYFGPGTRLTVT.

The chain carries TRBV30 and TRBJ1-1, with unresolved D. The CDR3 consists of 16 residues. Per the germline V gene, CDR1 is GTSNPN and CDR2 is SVGIG (reference sequence). The V end lost 1 base, the J end lost 0 bases, and 15 bases lay between the germline ends. The CDR3 DNA follows: TGTGCCTGGAGTGACGGGCGTTGGCTTATGAACACTGAAGCTTTCTTT. It codes for CAWSDGRWLMNTEAFF.

The chain has TRBV4-1 and TRBJ2-7, with D maybe TRBD1 (5 bases). Trimming shortened V by 1 base and J by 3 bases, and 13 bases separated the two germline ends. The CDR3 spans 15 residues. The germline V gene encodes CDR1 MGHRA and CDR2 YSYEKL. The CDR3 here is CASSQVQAAGYEQYF. The CDR3 DNA sequence: TGCGCCAGCAGCCAAGTACAGGCGGCCGGCTACGAGCAGTACTTC.

V is TRBV7-9 and J is TRBJ1-4, with TRBD1 as a possible D gene (6 bases). Deletions cut 3 bases from V and 5 bases from J, with 10 bases between. The germline gives CDR1 SEHNR, CDR2 FQNEAQ (reference sequence). This CDR3 is 14 amino acids long. CDR3 sequence (DNA): TGTGCCAGCAGCTTTGGCCAGGGGAATGAAAAACTGTTTTTT. Its protein is CASSFGQGNEKLFF.

The rearrangement links TRBV7-2 to TRBJ2-5; possibly TRBD1 or TRBD2 for D (5 bases each). V was cut by 2 bases and J by 1 base, with 8 bases left in between. This CDR3 is 14 amino acids long. Germline CDR1 is SGHTA and CDR2 is FQGNSA. The CDR3 region has the DNA TGTGCCAGCAGCTTACGGGACCGCCAAGAGACCCAGTACTTC. Its protein is CASSLRDRQETQYF.

The gene calls are TRBV10-3 and TRBJ1-2; weak D call: TRBD1 (6 bases). Trimming took off 2 bases at V and 2 bases at J, with 18 bases between the two ends. Germline CDR1 is ENHRY and CDR2 is SYGVKD. The CDR3 loop spans 17 amino acids. CDR3 loop: CAISETRGDAANYGYTF. The CDR3 DNA follows: TGTGCCATCAGTGAGACAAGGGGGGACGCCGCCAACTATGGCTACACCTTC.

CDR3 protein: CASSFLMGTLHF. The CDR3 DNA follows: TGTGCCAGCAGCTTTTTAATGGGGACCCTCCACTTT. The J gene is TRBJ1-6, the V gene TRBV7-9; D gene ambiguous. The germline CDR1 and CDR2 sequences are SEHNR and FQNEAQ (reference sequence). There are 12 residues in the CDR3. V lost 3 bases to trimming and J lost 14 bases, with 11 bases between them. The complete variable domain, with remaining parts taken from reference TRBV7-9 and TRBJ1-6, reads DTGVSQNPRHKITKRGQNVTFRCDPISEHNRLYWYRQTLGQGPEFLTYFQNEAQLEKSRLLSDRFSAERPKGSFSTLEIQRTEQGDSAMYLCASSFLMGTLHFGNGTRLTVT.

This clone was seen a single time. J is TRBJ1-2 and V is TRBV20-1; no clear D gene. The germline V and J ends were trimmed by 4 bases and 3 bases, with 6 bases remaining between them. Germline V gives CDR1 DFQATT, CDR2 SNEGSKA (reference sequence). The CDR3 loop spans 11 amino acids. In DNA form, the CDR3 reads TGCAGTGCTAACAGTTACTATGGCTACACCTTC. Translating gives CSANSYYGYTF.

This clone appeared once. The chain couples TRBV13 to TRBJ2-3; 12 bases are shared with TRBD2. The germline V gene encodes CDR1 PRHDT and CDR2 FYEKMQ (reference sequence). Unmatched junction bases numbered 14, after V lost 5 bases and J lost 2 bases. There are 19 residues in the CDR3. The CDR3: CASSVTVGGLAGNTDTQYF. For the CDR3, the DNA is TGTGCCAGCAGCGTAACGGTGGGAGGACTAGCGGGAAACACAGATACGCAGTATTTT.

This clone occurred once. V and J are TRBV7-6 and TRBJ2-3, with no clear D. The CDR3 covers 14 residues. Germline lookup yields CDR1 SGHVS and CDR2 FNYEAQ. Trimming took 1 base from V and 4 from J, leaving 9 bases between them. CDR3 protein: CASSLGRDADTQYF. In nucleotides, the CDR3 is TGTGCCAGCAGCTTAGGCAGAGATGCAGATACGCAGTATTTT.

The chain is built from TRBV7-8 and TRBJ2-3, with D possibly being TRBD2 (7 bases). Trimming left V 7 bases short and J 3 bases short, with 20 bases between. The CDR3 totals 16 residues. In germline, CDR1 is SGHVS, CDR2 FQNEAQ. CDR3 coding DNA: TGTGCCAGCACCTCCTCAAGGGGGGGGATGACAGATACGCAGTATTTT. Protein: CASTSSRGGMTDTQYF.

The genes are TRBV27 and TRBJ1-5; D ambiguous. The CDR3 consists of 13 residues. The V gene lost 4 bases and the J gene lost 7 bases, with 11 bases spanning the gap. The germline V gene has CDR1 MNHEY and CDR2 SMNVEV (reference sequence). The CDR3 here is CASSWAAGQPQHF. The DNA of the CDR3 is TGTGCCAGCAGTTGGGCAGCGGGGCAGCCCCAGCATTTT.

The chain combines TRBV4-1 with TRBJ2-2, with a possible D match to TRBD1 (6 bases). Germline-derived CDR1 and CDR2 are MGHRA and YSYEKL. Trimming shortened V by 3 bases and J by 9 bases, and 17 bases separated the two germline ends. This CDR3 has 15 residues. CDR3 residues: CASSQDWGPPRELFF. As DNA, the CDR3 is TGCGCCAGCAGCCAGGATTGGGGGCCACCTAGGGAGCTGTTTTTT.

This chain connects TRBV7-6 to TRBJ2-5, with D hard to call. The CDR3 is 15 residues long. Germline V gene lookup returns CDR1 SGHVS and CDR2 FNYEAQ. The ends were cut back, 1 base at V and 4 bases at J, with 13 bases in the middle. CDR3 loop: CASSLGVLRRETQYF. The CDR3 nucleotides are TGTGCCAGCAGCTTAGGCGTCCTTCGGCGAGAGACCCAGTACTTC.

The chain couples TRBV9 to TRBJ2-1; TRBD2 might be the D (6 bases). V gave up 3 bases and J gave up 1 base, with 11 bases separating them. This CDR3 is built from 15 residues. Germline V CDR1 and CDR2: SGDLS, YYNGEE. CDR3 bases: TGTGCCAGCAGCGCCGGGGGTATATCCTACAATGAGCAGTTCTTC. Its translation is CASSAGGISYNEQFF.

The chain links TRBV9 to TRBJ2-5; 11 bases are shared with TRBD2. CDR1 is SGDLS, CDR2 YYNGEE, per germline. This CDR3 has 14 amino acids. The J segment lost 3 bases and the V segment lost 4 bases, leaving 2 bases of the junction unmatched. The CDR3 coding sequence is TGTGCCAGCAGCCCGACTAGCGGGAAAGAGACCCAGTACTTC. Encoded protein: CASSPTSGKETQYF.

The chain couples TRBV5-1 to TRBJ2-1, with TRBD2 as a possible D gene (7 bases). Trimming pared 1 base from V and 1 base from J, leaving 24 bases between. CDR3 length equals 20 residues. CDR1 SGHRS and CDR2 YFSETQ come from the germline V gene. The CDR3 bases are TGCGCCAGCAGCTTGCCCAGGGGAGGGTTTCGAGGTGAATCCTACAATGAGCAGTTCTTC. Protein sequence: CASSLPRGGFRGESYNEQFF.

The V gene is TRBV28, the J gene TRBJ1-2; no reliable D call. The CDR3 spans 12 residues. Looked up from germline, CDR1 is MDHEN and CDR2 is SYDVKM. The V gene lost 9 bases and the J gene lost 1 base, with 9 bases spanning the gap. CDR3 nucleotides: TGTGCCAGTACAGCCTTTAACTATGGCTACACCTTC. This gives the protein CASTAFNYGYTF.

The genes are TRBV5-1 and TRBJ2-2, with 15 bases identical to TRBD2. V shed 0 bases, J shed 3 bases, and the junction held 6 bases outside the gene matches. The CDR3 has 19 residues. Per germline, CDR1 SGHRS and CDR2 YFSETQ. In DNA, the CDR3 is TGCGCCAGCAGCTTGGCCAGGGGACTAGCGGGAGGAGACACCGGGGAGCTGTTTTTT. It codes for CASSLARGLAGGDTGELFF.

The V call is TRBV19, the J call TRBJ2-7; D is uncertain. The CDR3 totals 15 residues. Germline loops: CDR1 LNHDA, CDR2 SQIVND (reference sequence). With 3 bases removed from V and 2 bases from J, the gap between germline ends came to 14 bases. In DNA, the CDR3 is TGTGCCAGTAGTATGTATAACGGAGTTACCTACGAGCAGTACTTC. This translates into CASSMYNGVTYEQYF.

J is TRBJ2-5 and V is TRBV5-1, with 8 nucleotides matching TRBD1. Unmatched junction bases numbered 4, after V lost 0 bases and J lost 0 bases. The CDR3 is 16 residues long. CDR1 and CDR2 (germline): SGHRS, YFSETQ. The CDR3 DNA follows: TGCGCCAGCAGCTTGGGACAGGGGCTTAACCAAGAGACCCAGTACTTC. The encoded protein is CASSLGQGLNQETQYF.

This sequence joins TRBV5-1 and TRBJ1-2; maybe TRBD1 (5 bases). CDR3 length equals 13 residues. Germline V lookup: CDR1 SGHRS, CDR2 YFSETQ. V shed 5 bases and J shed 4 bases, with 12 bases lying between them. The chain's CDR3 is CASRKDKSYGYTF. The CDR3 DNA follows: TGCGCCAGCAGAAAGGACAAGAGCTATGGCTACACCTTC.

DNA for the CDR3: TGTGCCAGCAGCCCGAGACAGGCGCTAGCGGGAAATCATGAGCAGTTCTTC. The encoded protein is CASSPRQALAGNHEQFF. The rearrangement links TRBV7-9 to TRBJ2-1, with 9 positions matching TRBD2. Germline V gene sequence: CDR1 SEHNR, CDR2 FQNEAQ (reference sequence). J was trimmed by 8 bases and V by 5 bases; bases with no gene match: 16. This CDR3 is built from 17 residues.

The count of this clone is one. V is TRBV18 and J is TRBJ2-7, with TRBD2 matching 9 bases. Germline CDR1 and CDR2: KGHSH and LQKENI. This CDR3 is 16 amino acids long. Unmatched junction bases numbered 7, after V lost 0 bases and J lost 4 bases. CDR3 DNA sequence: TGTGCCAGCTCACCACCGGGACTAGCAGGAGATTACGAGCAGTACTTC. Amino acid sequence: CASSPPGLAGDYEQYF. Complete variable domain (other parts from reference TRBV18 and TRBJ2-7): NAGVMQNPRHLVRRRGQEARLRCSPMKGHSHVYWYRQLPEEGLKFMVYLQKENIIDESGMPKERFSAEFPKEGPSILRIQQVVRGDSAAYFCASSPPGLAGDYEQYFGPGTRLTVT.

This clone was seen a handful of times. The chain carries TRBV9 and TRBJ2-1, with TRBD2 as a possible D gene (5 bases). V was pared by 0 bases and J by 7 bases, with 17 bases between. The CDR3 extends over 16 amino acids. Germline assignment: CDR1 SGDLS and CDR2 YYNGEE. CDR3 residues: CASSVGEVLRRNEQFF. In nucleotides, the CDR3 is TGTGCCAGCAGCGTAGGTGAAGTGCTCAGGAGGAATGAGCAGTTCTTC.

V is TRBV6-6 and J is TRBJ1-1; D call uncertain. V lost 0 bases to trimming and J lost 4 bases, with 9 bases between them. Germline V gene data show CDR1 as MNHNY and CDR2 as SVGAGI (reference sequence). CDR3 length equals 14 residues. The CDR3 nucleotides are TGTGCCAGCAGTTACTCTGAGGTGGGCACTGAAGCTTTCTTT. Protein product: CASSYSEVGTEAFF.